This TCR beta chain originates from a study of blood T cell repertoires in COVID-19. The V gene lost 1 base and the J gene lost 6 bases, with 14 bases spanning the gap. This CDR3 has 14 residues. Germline values: CDR1 SGDLS, CDR2 YYNGEE. Some clones are missing from TCRdb's copy, which holds only in-frame ones; the method was immunoSEQ multiplex PCR. The sample lists 90,000 to 110,000 clones, roughly 80% occurring once. The sample taken for sequencing was peripheral blood. The origin of this receptor is a human donor in a cohort sampled during active or convalescent COVID-19. The J gene is TRBJ2-7, the V gene TRBV9; D perhaps matches TRBD1 (6 bases). Here the CDR3 reads CASSVSPGAGEQYF. The CDR3 DNA reads as TGTGCCAGCAGCGTATCCCCAGGGGCCGGCGAGCAGTACTTC. Filled out from reference TRBV9 and TRBJ2-7, the complete variable domain reads DSGVTQTPKHLITATGQRVTLRCSPRSGDLSVYWYQQSLDQGLQFLIQYYNGEERAKGNILERFSAQQFPDLHSELNLSSLELGDSALYFCASSVSPGAGEQYFGPGTRLTVT.